This is a list of T cell receptor beta chains from one sample in a study of CD8 T cells in ankylosing spondylitis. TCRdb called the 5' RACE reads again in MiXCR, with one record for every CDR3 protein. The sample comprises roughly 40,000 distinct CDR3 sequences, over 3.5% of which are singletons, and 4% rests with the top ten. Sequencing was done on a sample of blood, either unsorted or a sorted T cell fraction (not recorded which). The source of these receptors is a female donor with ankylosing spondylitis or in good health (not recorded which). The CDR3 runs from the conserved cysteine through the conserved F or W. The D gene is left open where the match is weak. Rows give clone size only sometimes, using once, few, many, or a class for an expanded clone.

TRBJ2-2,NA,TRBV9,many,CASSIQTGELFF,TGTGCCAGCAGCATACAAACCGGGGAGCTGTTTTTT
TRBJ2-2,NA,TRBV9,many,CASSVGGAFTGELFF,TGTGCCAGCAGCGTAGGCGGGGCGTTCACCGGGGAGCTGTTTTTT
TRBJ2-3,NA,TRBV9,many,CASSVEGSTDTQYF,TGTGCCAGCAGCGTAGAAGGCAGCACAGATACGCAGTATTTT
TRBJ1-1,NA,TRBV9,many,CASSLRVNTEAFF,TGTGCCAGCAGCTTAAGGGTGAACACTGAAGCTTTCTTT
TRBJ1-3,NA,TRBV9,many,CASSPQTGRALGNTIYF,TGTGCCAGCAGCCCCCAGACAGGTCGCGCGTTGGGAAACACCATATATTTT
TRBJ2-1,NA,TRBV9,many,CASSAHGWPWGYNEQFF,TGTGCCAGCAGCGCCCATGGGTGGCCCTGGGGATACAATGAGCAGTTCTTC
TRBJ1-2,NA,TRBV5-2,NA,CPICCSLAGEGYGYTF,TGTCCCATCTGCTGTAGCCTGGCAGGGGAGGGCTATGGCTACACCTTC
TRBJ2-2,TRBD2,TRBV9,many,CASSPQRGGLGELFF,TGTGCCAGCAGCCCACAGCGGGGGGGCCTCGGGGAGCTGTTTTTT
TRBJ1-2,NA,TRBV9,medium-sized,CASSVEQGLGYTF,TGTGCCAGCAGCGTAGAACAGGGCCTTGGCTACACCTTC
TRBJ2-3,NA,TRBV9,NA,CASKESTSTDTQYF,TGTGCCAGCAAAGAGTCTACTAGCACAGATACGCAGTATTTT
TRBJ2-3,NA,TRBV9,many,CASSVVPGNTDTQYF,TGTGCCAGCAGCGTAGTTCCAGGGAACACAGATACGCAGTATTTT
TRBJ2-7,NA,TRBV9,many,CASSVEPDSINEQYF,TGTGCCAGCAGCGTAGAACCCGACAGCATAAACGAGCAGTACTTC
TRBJ2-3,NA,TRBV9,many,CASSVEPRVPDTQYF,TGTGCCAGCAGCGTGGAACCTAGGGTACCAGATACGCAGTATTTT
TRBJ2-2,NA,TRBV9,many,CASSALMNTGELFF,TGTGCCAGCAGCGCCTTAATGAACACCGGGGAGCTGTTTTTT
TRBJ2-7,NA,TRBV9,many,CASSVGQASSYEQYF,TGTGCCAGCAGCGTCGGGCAGGCCAGCTCCTACGAGCAGTACTTC
TRBJ1-4,NA,TRBV9,many,CASSVVGGSGEKLFF,TGTGCCAGCAGCGTAGTTGGAGGGTCGGGTGAAAAACTGTTTTTT
TRBJ1-2,TRBD1,TRBV9,many,CASRPAGGIYGYTF,TGTGCCAGCAGGCCGGCAGGGGGGATCTATGGCTACACCTTC
TRBJ2-1,NA,TRBV9,few,CASSVDPTLINEQFF,TGTGCCAGCAGCGTAGATCCCACTCTGATAAATGAGCAGTTCTTC
TRBJ2-1,TRBD2,TRBV9,many,CASSVGVSGIDNEQFF,TGTGCCAGCAGCGTAGGCGTTAGCGGGATTGACAATGAGCAGTTCTTC
TRBJ2-7,NA,TRBV9,NA,CASSVGAGYYEQYF,TGTGCCAGCAGCGTAGGGGCAGGATACTACGAGCAGTACTTC
TRBJ2-3,NA,TRBV9,NA,CASSPLGGTGADTQYF,TGTGCCAGCAGCCCCCTAGGGGGGACCGGGGCAGATACGCAGTATTTT
TRBJ2-1,NA,TRBV9,once,CASSVGRGSSYNEQFF,TGTGCCAGCAGCGTAGGGAGGGGGTCATCCTACAATGAGCAGTTCTTC
TRBJ1-6,TRBD1,TRBV9,many,CASSHSGDRYNSPLHF,TGTGCCAGCAGCCATAGCGGGGACAGGTATAATTCACCCCTCCACTTT
TRBJ2-3,TRBD2,TRBV9,many,CASNPSGGPRGQYF,TGTGCCAGCAACCCTAGCGGGGGGCCCAGGGGGCAGTATTTT
TRBJ2-1,TRBD2,TRBV9,many,CASRARLADNEQFF,TGTGCCAGCAGGGCGAGACTAGCGGACAATGAGCAGTTCTTC
TRBJ2-1,TRBD2,TRBV9,many,CASSVAAGGPPPYNEQFF,TGTGCCAGCAGCGTAGCAGCGGGGGGGCCCCCCCCCTACAATGAGCAGTTCTTC
TRBJ2-7,TRBD1,TRBV9,many,CASSVEQGGSYEQYF,TGTGCCAGCAGCGTAGAACAGGGGGGTTCCTACGAGCAGTACTTC
TRBJ2-1,NA,TRBV9,many,CASSVDIKGGYNEQFF,TGTGCCAGCAGCGTAGACATCAAAGGCGGTTACAATGAGCAGTTCTTC
TRBJ2-7,NA,TRBV9,many,CASSVEAGAYEQYF,TGTGCCAGCAGCGTAGAGGCAGGGGCCTACGAGCAGTACTTC
TRBJ2-7,NA,TRBV20-1,many,CSARVEWDEQYF,TGCAGTGCTAGAGTGGAGTGGGACGAGCAGTACTTC
TRBJ2-7,TRBD2,TRBV9,many,CASSPRTSGGYEQYF,TGTGCCAGCAGCCCACGGACTAGCGGGGGATACGAGCAGTACTTC
TRBJ2-5,TRBD1,TRBV9,many,CASSEGTGVRETQYF,TGTGCCAGCAGCGAGGGGACAGGGGTTCGGGAGACCCAGTACTTC
TRBJ1-2,NA,TRBV9,many,CASSVVGLDGYTF,TGTGCCAGCAGCGTAGTGGGTCTCGACGGCTACACCTTC
TRBJ2-1,NA,TRBV9,many,CASSATLASNEQFF,TGTGCCAGCAGCGCTACTCTAGCCTCCAATGAGCAGTTCTTC
TRBJ2-7,NA,TRBV9,many,CASSGRSGDSNSYEQYF,TGTGCCAGCAGCGGGCGCTCCGGGGACTCCAACTCCTACGAGCAGTACTTC
TRBJ1-2,NA,TRBV9,many,CASSPTGTQAGYTF,TGTGCCAGCAGCCCCACCGGGACCCAGGCTGGCTACACCTTC
TRBJ2-2,TRBD2,TRBV9,many,CASSPPGLAGVTGELFF,TGTGCCAGCAGCCCACCGGGACTAGCGGGGGTAACCGGGGAGCTGTTTTTT
TRBJ2-5,NA,TRBV9,many,CASSPSQGDISF,TGTGCCAGCAGCCCCAGCCAGGGAGACATCTCATTC
TRBJ2-1,TRBD2,TRBV9,medium-sized,CASSVDGGGTYNEQFF,TGTGCCAGCAGCGTAGATGGGGGGGGGACCTACAATGAGCAGTTCTTC
TRBJ2-2,TRBD1,TRBV9,NA,CASSPRGQVPGELFF,TGTGCCAGCAGCCCGCGGGGACAGGTCCCCGGGGAGCTGTTTTTT
TRBJ1-6,TRBD1,TRBV9,medium-sized,CASSGDSYNSPLHF,TGTGCCAGCAGCGGGGACAGTTATAATTCACCCCTCCACTTT
TRBJ1-6,NA,TRBV9,many,CASSVTQENNSPLHF,TGTGCCAGCAGCGTAACGCAGGAGAATAATTCACCCCTCCACTTT
TRBJ1-5,TRBD1,TRBV9,medium-sized,CASSVGQVPNQPQHF,TGTGCCAGCAGCGTCGGACAGGTACCCAATCAGCCCCAGCATTTT
TRBJ2-1,NA,TRBV9,medium-sized,CASSAEPGRRGEQFF,TGTGCCAGCAGCGCAGAACCGGGCCGCCGAGGTGAGCAGTTCTTC
TRBJ2-1,TRBD1,TRBV9,many,CASSVASGQGAHEQFF,TGTGCCAGCAGCGTAGCTTCCGGACAGGGGGCCCATGAGCAGTTCTTC
TRBJ1-3,NA,TRBV9,many,CASSVEIVGASSGNTIYF,TGTGCCAGCAGCGTAGAAATTGTCGGCGCGAGCTCTGGAAACACCATATATTTT
TRBJ1-1,NA,TRBV9,many,CASSVDRNTEAFF,TGTGCCAGCAGCGTGGACAGGAACACTGAAGCTTTCTTT
TRBJ2-2,NA,TRBV9,many,CASSPRTGNTGELFF,TGTGCCAGCAGCCCCCGGACGGGGAACACCGGGGAGCTGTTTTTT
TRBJ1-1,TRBD1,TRBV9,many,CASSPTGLTEAFF,TGTGCCAGCAGCCCGACAGGGCTTACTGAAGCTTTCTTT
TRBJ2-2,NA,TRBV9,few,CASSAFSGDISSGELFF,TGTGCCAGCAGCGCCTTTTCCGGGGACATTTCTTCCGGGGAGCTGTTTTTT
TRBJ2-3,TRBD2,TRBV9,many,CASSADPGTKDTQYF,TGTGCCAGCAGCGCAGATCCCGGGACTAAAGATACGCAGTATTTT
TRBJ2-5,NA,TRBV9,many,CASSAKPQEAQYF,TGTGCCAGCAGCGCCAAACCTCAAGAGGCCCAGTACTTC
TRBJ1-5,NA,TRBV23-1,once,CVSRQTNGPEHQHF,TGCGTCAGCAGGCAGACGAACGGCCCTGAGCACCAGCATTTT
TRBJ2-1,NA,TRBV4-2,many,CASIAGPFF,TGTGCCAGCATCGCAGGGCCGTTCTTC
TRBJ2-3,NA,TRBV9,many,CASSPLTSMGSDTQYF,TGTGCCAGCAGCCCTCTGACTAGTATGGGGTCAGATACGCAGTATTTT